This entry concerns a single T cell receptor beta chain. The data were taken from a study of cytomegalovirus exposure and HLA in healthy donors. The CDR3 runs 13 residues. Germline V CDR1 and CDR2: SGHTA, FQGNSA. Trimming removed 7 bases at V and 0 bases at J, with 7 bases between. It was with 60 Vbeta and 13 Jbeta primers that the PCR ran. Sequencing used immunoSEQ multiplex PCR; TCRdb keeps in-frame clones, though not all of them. Here the sample spans about 76,000 clones, about 69% being singletons. The TCR was taken from a woman in her thirties or forties in good health and CMV-seropositive. V and J are TRBV7-2 and TRBJ1-5, with no clear D. The sequencing input was PBMCs. The CDR3 loop is CASNSYSNQPQHF. The DNA for the CDR3 is TGTGCCAGCAACAGCTATAGCAATCAGCCCCAGCATTTT. Full variable domain (rest looked up from reference TRBV7-2 and TRBJ1-5): GAGVSQSPSNKVTEKGKDVELRCDPISGHTALYWYRQSLGQGLEFLIYFQGNSAPDKSGLPSDRFSAERTGGSVSTLTIQRTQQEDSAVYLCASNSYSNQPQHFGDGTRLSIL.